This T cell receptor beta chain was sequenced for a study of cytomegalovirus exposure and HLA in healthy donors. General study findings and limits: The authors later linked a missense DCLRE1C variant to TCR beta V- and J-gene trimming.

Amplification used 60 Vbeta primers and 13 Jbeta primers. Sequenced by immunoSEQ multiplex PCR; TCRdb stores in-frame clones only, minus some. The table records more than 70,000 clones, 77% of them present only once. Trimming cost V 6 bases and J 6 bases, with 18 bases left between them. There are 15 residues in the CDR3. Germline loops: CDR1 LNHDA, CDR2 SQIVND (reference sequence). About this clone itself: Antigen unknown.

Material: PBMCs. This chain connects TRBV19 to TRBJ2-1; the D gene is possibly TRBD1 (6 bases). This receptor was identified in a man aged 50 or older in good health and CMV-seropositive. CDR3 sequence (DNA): TGTGCCAGTAGCCTTACAGGGTCTCGGGTCAATGAGCAGTTCTTC. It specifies CASSLTGSRVNEQFF.